Listed below are T cell receptor beta chains from one sample, sequenced in a study of T cell changes during pregnancy in multiple sclerosis. Assay used: immunoSEQ multiplex PCR; TCRdb lists only in-frame clones, some missing. The top ten hold just under 1% of the sample, which has tens of thousands of clones, 85% to 95% seen once. The specimen was peripheral blood, collected after pregnancy. The receptors were sampled from a female donor with multiple sclerosis, enrolled in a pregnancy study. CDR3s include the opening cysteine and the closing phenylalanine or tryptophan. A D gene is named only where the DNA matches it firmly. Expanded clones get a size class; other rows say once, few or many, or leave the size out.

d_gene	v_gene	j_gene	abundance	CDR3nt	CDR3aa
TRBD1	TRBV7-2	TRBJ1-4	once	TGTGCCAGCAGCCTAGCAGGGGGCGCAACTAATGAAAAACTGTTTTTT	CASSLAGGATNEKLFF
.	TRBV5-1	TRBJ1-2	.	TGCGCCAGCAGCTTGTCAGGGCAGTATGGCTACACCTTC	CASSLSGQYGYTF
.	TRBV25-1	TRBJ2-6	.	TGTGCCAGCAGTGGGTTAGGGACACAAAGTTCTGGGGCCAACGTCCTGACTTTC	CASSGLGTQSSGANVLTF
.	TRBV10-3	TRBJ1-2	.	TGTGCCATCAGTGCGAAGGGGACTAACTATGGCTACACCTTC	CAISAKGTNYGYTF
.	TRBV9	TRBJ1-3	.	TGTGCCAGCAGCGTAGGAGTCGAGGACACCATATATTTT	CASSVGVEDTIYF
.	TRBV4-3	TRBJ2-7	.	TGCGCCAGCAGTCTAGGGTGGGGAGCCTACGAGCAGTACTTC	CASSLGWGAYEQYF
.	TRBV7-2	TRBJ1-6	.	TGTGCCAGCAGCCCCTATAGCGGGAGTACTTCACCCCTCCACTTT	CASSPYSGSTSPLHF
TRBD2	TRBV6-1	TRBJ2-1	.	TGTGCCAGCGATAGCGGGGGGTCCAATGAGCAGTTCTTC	CASDSGGSNEQFF
TRBD1	TRBV9	TRBJ1-1	.	TGTGCCAGCAGCGTAGGGCCAGGGGGCAACAACACTGAAGCTTTCTTT	CASSVGPGGNNTEAFF
.	TRBV6-1	TRBJ2-5	.	TGTGCCAGCAGTGAAACGAGGGTCTTGGAGACCCAGTACTTC	CASSETRVLETQYF
.	TRBV7-3	TRBJ2-5	.	TGTGCCAGCAGCTCCGGGAGTCAAGAGACCCAGTACTTC	CASSSGSQETQYF
TRBD1	TRBV7-2	TRBJ2-7	.	TGTGCCAGCAGTCCACAGGGGGACAGGGGGCTCTACGAGCAGTACTTC	CASSPQGDRGLYEQYF
.	TRBV4-2	TRBJ1-1	few	TGTGCCAGCAGCCAATATATGAACACTGAAGCTTTCTTT	CASSQYMNTEAFF
TRBD1	TRBV7-6	TRBJ1-5	.	TGTGCCAGCAGCTTAGTGACAGGGCGCAATCAGCCCCAGCATTTT	CASSLVTGRNQPQHF
TRBD1	TRBV4-3	TRBJ1-2	.	TGCGCCAGCAGCCAATATACAGGGACAGACTATGGCTACACCTTC	CASSQYTGTDYGYTF
TRBD2	TRBV6-4	TRBJ2-7	.	TGTGCCAGCAGCCTAGCGGGGGCAAGCGAGCAGTACTTC	CASSLAGASEQYF
.	TRBV2	TRBJ1-1	.	TGTGCCAGCACAATGATAGGGGGCACTGAAGCTTTCTTT	CASTMIGGTEAFF
.	TRBV19	TRBJ1-4	.	TGTGCCAGCTCGGTCGGGGCAGGGAGGGAAAAACTGTTTTTT	CASSVGAGREKLFF
TRBD1	TRBV7-3	TRBJ2-7	once	TGTGCCAGCAGCTTGACAGGGGGCTCCTACGAGCAGTACTTC	CASSLTGGSYEQYF
TRBD1	TRBV14	TRBJ1-2	.	TGTGCCAGCAGCCGACAGGGATCTAACTATGGCTACACCTTC	CASSRQGSNYGYTF
TRBD1	TRBV30	TRBJ1-5	.	TGTGCCTGGAGCAGGACAGGGCTTCAGCCCCAGCATTTT	CAWSRTGLQPQHF
TRBD1	TRBV20-1	TRBJ2-3	.	TGCAGTGCTAGAGAACAGGGGACGCAGTATTTT	CSAREQGTQYF